This entry lists 18 T cell receptor beta chains sequenced from one sample in a study of T cells after yellow fever vaccination. TCRdb called the 5' RACE reads again in MiXCR, with one record for every CDR3 protein. The data contain more than 200,000 distinct CDR3 sequences, roughly 3.5% of them singletons. The sample consisted of PBMCs, taken 15 days after the yellow fever booster vaccination. These receptors were obtained from a man younger than 35 who received the YFV17D yellow fever vaccine.

The gene calls are TRBV4-3 and TRBJ2-2; maybe TRBD1 (5 bases). V lost 4 bases and J 6 bases, leaving 15 bases between the germline ends. The CDR3 length is 15 residues. Germline CDR1 and CDR2: LGHNA and YSLEER. CDR3 DNA: TGCGCCAGCAGCCCAGGGTCCTCTTACGCCGGGGAGCTGTTTTTT. Translating it yields CASSPGSSYAGELFF.

In its sample, this clonotype was seen many times. The V gene is TRBV5-1, the J gene TRBJ2-2; TRBD2 aligns across 7 bases. Germline lookup yields CDR1 SGHRS and CDR2 YFSETQ. The ends lost 7 bases at V and 5 bases at J; junction bases unmatched: 11. This CDR3 spans 15 amino acids. The DNA for the CDR3 is TGCGCCAGCCGGGAAGGGAGCGGGAATACCGGGGAGCTGTTTTTT. Its translation is CASREGSGNTGELFF.

The chain uses TRBV4-1 and TRBJ2-1; D not certain. V gave up 4 bases and J gave up 0 bases, with 10 bases separating them. Germline assignment: CDR1 MGHRA and CDR2 YSYEKL. This CDR3 has 15 residues. CDR3 nucleotides: TGCGCCAGCAGCCCAAGCCCTAGCTCCTACAATGAGCAGTTCTTC. Amino acid sequence: CASSPSPSSYNEQFF.

This clonotype has a count of ten or more. The chain has TRBV2 and TRBJ1-5, with D tentatively TRBD1 (5 bases). This CDR3 comprises 16 residues. V dropped 2 bases and J dropped 7 bases, with 18 bases sitting between them. CDR1 and CDR2 from the germline V gene are SNHLY and FYNNEI. CDR3 bases: TGTGCCAGCAGTGAAAGGGGCAGGGAGGTAGGCCAGCCCCAGCATTTT. Residues: CASSERGREVGQPQHF.

This clonotype was detected many times. V gene TRBV7-9 combines with J gene TRBJ2-5; D is unclear. Germline assignment: CDR1 SEHNR and CDR2 FQNEAQ (reference sequence). CDR3 length equals 12 residues. V lost 5 bases and J lost 5, with 9 bases in between. The CDR3 DNA reads as TGTGCCAGCAGCGCTGGTCGGGAGACCCAGTACTTC. This codes for CASSAGRETQYF. Drawing the rest from reference TRBV7-9 and TRBJ2-5, the complete variable domain is DTGVSQNPRHKITKRGQNVTFRCDPISEHNRLYWYRQTLGQGPEFLTYFQNEAQLEKSRLLSDRFSAERPKGSFSTLEIQRTEQGDSAMYLCASSAGRETQYFGPGTRLLVL.

This clonotype was observed at least ten times. This chain connects TRBV24-1 to TRBJ2-2, with TRBD1 identical over 8 bases. Germline lookup yields CDR1 KGHDR and CDR2 SFDVKD. The CDR3 extends over 14 amino acids. Germline trimming cut 7 bases from V and 1 base from J; bases unmatched to any gene: 1. CDR3 loop: CATRDRVNTGELFF. The DNA of the CDR3 is TGTGCCACCAGGGACAGGGTGAACACCGGGGAGCTGTTTTTT.

This clonotype was found many times. The rearrangement uses TRBV12-3 or TRBV12-4 and TRBJ2-1, with unresolved D. The CDR3 contains 14 residues. Deletions cut 5 bases from V and 3 bases from J, with 11 bases between. For the CDR3, the DNA is TGTGCCAGCAGTCCCCAACCGGTCTACAATGAGCAGTTCTTC. Translated: CASSPQPVYNEQFF.

This clonotype was seen many times. V gene TRBV12-3 or TRBV12-4 combines with J gene TRBJ2-5; either TRBD1 or TRBD2 may supply D (5 bases each). The CDR3 consists of 13 residues. Trimming shortened V by 7 bases and J by 5 bases, and 14 bases separated the two germline ends. CDR3 sequence reads: CASNRDGEETQYF. DNA for the CDR3: TGTGCCAGCAATCGGGACGGGGAGGAGACCCAGTACTTC.

This clonotype was recorded many times. V is TRBV6-5 and J is TRBJ2-1; 7 bases align to TRBD1. The CDR3 contains 16 residues. Germline CDR1 reads MNHEY; CDR2 reads SVGAGI. After removal of 2 bases from V and 0 bases from J, the junction contained 4 bases not matched to a gene. As DNA, the CDR3 is TGTGCCAGCAGTTACGTGACAGGGAGCTCCTACAATGAGCAGTTCTTC. It yields the protein CASSYVTGSSYNEQFF.

The table lists this clonotype with many counts. The chain carries TRBV7-9 and TRBJ1-1; D might be TRBD1 (5 bases). Trimming left V 7 bases short and J 0 bases short, with 9 bases between. The CDR3 runs 13 residues. Germline lookup yields CDR1 SEHNR and CDR2 FQNEAQ (reference sequence). The CDR3 sequence: CASMRQLNTEAFF. CDR3 DNA: TGTGCCAGCATGCGACAGTTGAACACTGAAGCTTTCTTT. Full variable domain (rest looked up from reference TRBV7-9 and TRBJ1-1): DTGVSQNPRHKITKRGQNVTFRCDPISEHNRLYWYRQTLGQGPEFLTYFQNEAQLEKSRLLSDRFSAERPKGSFSTLEIQRTEQGDSAMYLCASMRQLNTEAFFGQGTRLTVV.

This clonotype was observed at least ten times. In nucleotides, the CDR3 is TGTGCCAGCAGCAAAGCTGAGACGGCGAACACCGGGGAGCTGTTTTTT. Translation: CASSKAETANTGELFF. The chain joins TRBV21-1 to TRBJ2-2. TRBV21-1 is a documented pseudogene. This CDR3 has 16 residues.

This clonotype has a count of ten or more. The J gene is TRBJ2-5, the V gene TRBV7-9; TRBD2 matches 9 bases. Trimming at V came to 2 bases and at J to 2 bases, leaving 6 bases not matched to a gene. The CDR3 is 16 amino acids. Germline V lookup: CDR1 SEHNR, CDR2 FQNEAQ (reference sequence). In nucleotides, the CDR3 is TGTGCCAGCAGCTTAAAGGCGGGGGGGCCTCAAGAGACCCAGTACTTC. This encodes CASSLKAGGPQETQYF.

This clonotype was found many times. This sequence joins TRBV7-2 and TRBJ2-7; TRBD2 might be the D (6 bases). The CDR3 has 14 amino acids. Trimming left V 10 bases short and J 0 bases short, with 16 bases between. The germline gives CDR1 SGHTA, CDR2 FQGNSA. CDR3 in DNA: TGTGCCACCCAAGCTCGGGGGAGCTCCTACGAGCAGTACTTC. Translated, it gives CATQARGSSYEQYF.

The J gene is TRBJ1-1, the V gene TRBV20-1; tentative D call: TRBD1 (6 bases). Looked up from germline, CDR1 is DFQATT and CDR2 is SNEGSKA (reference sequence). This CDR3 spans 14 amino acids. V lost 3 bases to trimming and J lost 8 bases, with 19 bases between them. CDR3 sequence: CSARDTTGWGEAFF. CDR3 DNA: TGCAGTGCTAGGGATACAACAGGGTGGGGGGAAGCTTTCTTT.

The chain couples TRBV12-5 to TRBJ1-3, with D perhaps matching TRBD1 (5 bases). Trimming shortened V by 9 bases and J by 3 bases, and 15 bases separated the two germline ends. There are 14 residues in the CDR3. The germline V gene encodes CDR1 LGHNT and CDR2 FRNRAP. As DNA, the CDR3 is TGTGCTAGCACGACAGAAATAAGTGGAAACACCATATATTTT. Translating gives CASTTEISGNTIYF.

The table lists this clonotype with many counts. The chain has TRBV15 and TRBJ1-4; 8 nucleotides line up with TRBD1. CDR1 and CDR2 from the germline V gene are LNHNV and YYDKDF (reference sequence). CDR3 length: 14 residues. The V and J ends lost 5 bases and 7 bases, in that order; junction bases with no gene match: 6. CDR3 sequence (DNA): TGTGCCACCAGCCTAGACAGGGGCACTGAAAAACTGTTTTTT. Translated, it gives CATSLDRGTEKLFF.

This clonotype was seen at least ten times. This rearrangement joins TRBV5-1 to TRBJ2-1, with 8 nucleotides matching TRBD2. J was trimmed by 5 bases and V by 0 bases; bases with no gene match: 4. Germline assignment: CDR1 SGHRS and CDR2 YFSETQ. This CDR3 comprises 15 residues. CDR3 residues: CASSLDGGVHNEQFF. CDR3 sequence (DNA): TGCGCCAGCAGCTTGGACGGGGGGGTTCACAATGAGCAGTTCTTC.

This clonotype was counted many times. DNA of the CDR3: TGCAGCCCGAGGGGGCTGGGGGGCTCCTACGAGCAGTACGTC. Its protein is CSPRGLGGSYEQYV. The V and J genes are TRBV20-1 and TRBJ2-7, with D possibly matching TRBD1 (7 bases). Germline V lookup: CDR1 DFQATT, CDR2 SNEGSKA (reference sequence). The CDR3 length is 14 residues.